These 27 T cell receptor beta chains were all obtained from the same sample, sequenced in a study of T cell responses to AZD1222 COVID-19 vaccine (dated by TCRdb to about 2021). Library preparation was by the immunoSEQ multiplex PCR assay. Drawn from immuneACCESS, this table holds only the in-frame rearrangements with V and J called that TCRdb kept. Clones are partly lost; checked studies trace under half to an unresolved V gene and leave the rest unexplained. This sample comprises about 180,000 clones, about 86% of them detected only once. The ten largest clones capture approximately 10% of the sample. The time point label on this specimen signifies: about 28 days (+/-7) after the second vaccine dose. Source: peripheral blood, taken 28 days after the second AZD1222 dose. The receptors derive from an adult who received the AZD1222 COVID-19 vaccine.

V and J are TRBV5-1 and TRBJ2-1, with 7 bases aligning to TRBD1. This CDR3 has 16 residues. Germline V lookup: CDR1 SGHRS, CDR2 YFSETQ. With V trimmed by 4 bases and J by 0 bases, 7 bases remained unmatched. The CDR3 DNA is TGCGCCAGCAGCCGGACAGGACCCAGCTCCTACAATGAGCAGTTCTTC. It specifies CASSRTGPSSYNEQFF.

V gene TRBV5-3 combines with J gene TRBJ1-5, with unresolved D. TRBV5-3 is reported as an ORF; its role is uncertain. The CDR3 totals 17 residues. The germline V and J ends were trimmed by 4 bases and 0 bases, with 17 bases remaining between them. The CDR3 DNA is TGTGCCAGAAGCCCTGGCCCCGGGTCATCTAGCAATCAGCCCCAGCATTTT. Protein product: CARSPGPGSSSNQPQHF.

The CDR3: CASLAQPNYGYTF. In nucleotides, the CDR3 is TGTGCCAGCCTAGCGCAGCCTAACTATGGCTACACCTTC. V is TRBV6-5 and J is TRBJ1-2; the D is unclear. From germline, CDR1 is MNHEY and CDR2 SVGAGI. The CDR3 length is 13 residues. Trimming removed 8 bases from V and 0 bases from J, with 10 bases in between.

The V and J genes are TRBV7-2 and TRBJ2-3; TRBD2 matches 8 bases. Germline CDR1 is SGHTA and CDR2 is FQGNSA. CDR3 length equals 17 residues. V dropped 1 base and J dropped 0; count of bases not matched to a gene: 6. The CDR3 coding sequence is TGTGCCAGCAGCTTAGGTCCGAGCGGGGGAAGCACAGATACGCAGTATTTT. Its translation: CASSLGPSGGSTDTQYF. The full variable domain, with the rest looked up from reference TRBV7-2 and TRBJ2-3, is GAGVSQSPSNKVTEKGKDVELRCDPISGHTALYWYRQSLGQGLEFLIYFQGNSAPDKSGLPSDRFSAERTGGSVSTLTIQRTQQEDSAVYLCASSLGPSGGSTDTQYFGPGTRLTVL.

The V and J genes are TRBV18 and TRBJ2-2; 10 bases agree with TRBD1. V trimming: 1 base; J trimming: 4 bases; junction bases outside the gene matches: 3. The CDR3 covers 16 residues. Germline-derived CDR1 and CDR2 are KGHSH and LQKENI. CDR3: CASSPLRTGGTGELFF. The CDR3 DNA reads TGTGCCAGCTCACCACTGAGGACAGGGGGCACCGGGGAGCTGTTTTTT.

V usage is TRBV7-2 and J usage is TRBJ1-1, with TRBD1 matching over 7 bases. Per germline, CDR1 SGHTA and CDR2 FQGNSA. Trimming cost V 5 bases and J 3 bases; bases outside gene matches: 15. The CDR3 is made up of 17 amino acids. CDR3 nucleotides: TGTGCCAGCAGCCCCTATATTTTAGACAGGGTGGACACTGAAGCTTTCTTT. Protein product: CASSPYILDRVDTEAFF.

This chain uses TRBV5-1 with TRBJ2-5; no firm D call. CDR1 is SGHRS and CDR2 is YFSETQ in the germline V gene. With 8 bases removed from V and 2 bases from J, the gap between germline ends came to 13 bases. CDR3 length: 13 amino acids. The CDR3 is CASRTAGQETQYF. The DNA for the CDR3 is TGCGCCAGTCGGACGGCAGGACAAGAGACCCAGTACTTC.

The count of this clone is one. The chain uses TRBV14 and TRBJ2-3; 10 nucleotides align to TRBD2. The V and J ends lost 4 bases and 4 bases, in that order; junction bases with no gene match: 17. CDR1 and CDR2 from the germline V gene are SGHDN and FVKESK. This CDR3 comprises 19 residues. The DNA of the CDR3 is TGTGCCAGCAGCCCGATCTTAGGAGCGGGGGGGCATGTTTCAGATACGCAGTATTTT. It encodes CASSPILGAGGHVSDTQYF.

This chain connects TRBV19 to TRBJ2-5, with D tentatively TRBD1 (6 bases). Looked up from germline, CDR1 is LNHDA and CDR2 is SQIVND (reference sequence). V gave up 4 bases and J gave up 2 bases, with 23 bases separating them. This CDR3 region has 18 residues. CDR3 in DNA: TGTGCCAGTAGTACCCGAATTCAGGGGCCCAGAGGGCAAGAGACCCAGTACTTC. As protein: CASSTRIQGPRGQETQYF.

This sequence joins TRBV2 and TRBJ1-2; D is possibly TRBD1 (6 bases). The germline gives CDR1 SNHLY, CDR2 FYNNEI. The V end lost 7 bases, the J end lost 4 bases, and 19 bases lay between the germline ends. This CDR3 spans 15 amino acids. The CDR3 is CASTGEGRGGYGYTF. In DNA, the CDR3 is TGTGCCAGCACTGGGGAGGGGAGAGGGGGCTATGGCTACACCTTC.

The CDR3: CAWQAVGNSPLHF. The CDR3 nucleotides are TGTGCCTGGCAGGCGGTCGGTAATTCACCCCTCCACTTT. The chain combines TRBV30 with TRBJ1-6; no definite D call. Deletions cut 5 bases from V and 6 bases from J, with 11 bases between. This CDR3 is built from 13 residues. Germline loops: CDR1 GTSNPN, CDR2 SVGIG (reference sequence). Based on the CDR3 plus reference TRBV30 and TRBJ1-6, the full variable domain is SQTIHQWPATLVQPVGSPLSLECTVEGTSNPNLYWYRQAAGRGLQLLFYSVGIGQISSEVPQNLSASRPQDRQFILSSKKLLLSDSGFYLCAWQAVGNSPLHFGNGTRLTVT.

The V call is TRBV9, the J call TRBJ2-1; 7 nucleotides line up with TRBD1. This CDR3 is 16 amino acids long. Losses at the gene ends were 0 bases for V and 0 bases for J; bases not matched to a gene: 3. CDR1 is SGDLS, CDR2 YYNGEE, per germline. CDR3 DNA sequence: TGTGCCAGCAGCGTAGAGAGGGACAGCTCCTACAATGAGCAGTTCTTC. This encodes CASSVERDSSYNEQFF.

This chain uses TRBV3-1 (or the pseudogene TRBV3-2) with TRBJ1-2; perhaps TRBD1 as D (5 bases). With 0 bases removed from V and 7 bases from J, the gap between germline ends came to 12 bases. The CDR3 runs to 14 residues. CDR1 and CDR2 from the germline V gene are LGHDT and YNNKEL (reference sequence). CDR3 bases: TGTGCCAGCAGCCAAGAGGCAGGGCGGGGTGGCTACACCTTC. It specifies CASSQEAGRGGYTF.

CDR3 protein: CASSPTGALFGNTIYF. Here the CDR3 DNA reads TGTGCCAGCAGTCCTACAGGCGCCCTCTTTGGAAACACCATATATTTT. V is TRBV28 and J is TRBJ1-3, with D possibly being TRBD1 (5 bases). This CDR3 is 16 amino acids long. V gave up 5 bases and J gave up 3 bases, with 17 bases separating them. CDR1 is MDHEN, CDR2 SYDVKM, per germline.

This clone was seen just once. The rearrangement links TRBV6-1 to TRBJ1-6, with D perhaps matching TRBD1 (5 bases). The ends were cut back, 4 bases at V and 9 bases at J, with 19 bases in the middle. CDR1 and CDR2 from the germline V gene are MNHNS and SASEGT. CDR3 size: 16 residues. This CDR3 reads CASSAQLRGETSPLHF. The CDR3 nucleotides read TGTGCCAGCAGTGCCCAATTAAGGGGTGAAACTTCACCCCTCCACTTT.

This clone came up once. The chain joins TRBV7-9 to TRBJ1-1; D is ambiguous. CDR3 length: 12 residues. V shed 1 base and J shed 7 bases, with 7 bases lying between them. In germline, CDR1 is SEHNR, CDR2 FQNEAQ (reference sequence). CDR3 coding DNA: TGTGCCAGCAGCTTAGTGGCCGATGAAGCTTTCTTT. Its protein is CASSLVADEAFF.

The gene calls are TRBV7-9 and TRBJ1-2, with D possibly TRBD1 on 5 matching bases. Deletions cut 5 bases from V and 8 bases from J, with 15 bases between. This CDR3 spans 13 amino acids. CDR1 is SEHNR, CDR2 FQNEAQ, per germline (reference sequence). The CDR3 DNA reads TGTGCCAGCAGCCCCGCACTGGGGGAAGGCTACACCTTC. It is translated as CASSPALGEGYTF.

This clone showed up just once. This chain links TRBV7-2 with TRBJ2-5, with D uncertain. CDR1 is SGHTA, CDR2 FQGNSA, per germline. The length of the CDR3 is 13 residues. Trimming pared 1 base from V and 2 bases from J, leaving 5 bases between. CDR3 in amino acids: CASSLELQETQYF. In DNA, the CDR3 is TGTGCCAGCAGCTTAGAATTGCAAGAGACCCAGTACTTC.

The chain has TRBV28 and TRBJ2-3; D remains ambiguous. The CDR3 has 13 residues. The germline CDR1 and CDR2 sequences are MDHEN and SYDVKM. The V gene lost 7 bases and the J gene lost 2 bases, with 10 bases spanning the gap. CDR3 coding DNA: TGTGCCAGCAAATTGCAGTCCACAGATACGCAGTATTTT. Translating gives CASKLQSTDTQYF.

This chain connects TRBV7-9 to TRBJ1-6; D perhaps matches TRBD1 (5 bases). Germline V lookup: CDR1 SEHNR, CDR2 FQNEAQ (reference sequence). The CDR3 runs 14 residues. The V and J ends lost 1 base and 8 bases respectively, with 9 bases between them. This chain's CDR3 is CASSLEGLDSPLHF. CDR3 DNA sequence: TGTGCCAGCAGCTTAGAGGGGTTGGATTCACCCCTCCACTTT.

This chain uses TRBV30 with TRBJ1-3; no reliable D call. In germline, CDR1 is GTSNPN, CDR2 SVGIG (reference sequence). Trimming shortened V by 2 bases and J by 0 bases, and 5 bases separated the two germline ends. This CDR3 spans 13 amino acids. In DNA, the CDR3 is TGTGCCTGGAGTCAGAGCTCTGGAAACACCATATATTTT. Protein: CAWSQSSGNTIYF.

The chain recombines TRBV13 with TRBJ2-7; 7 bases line up with TRBD2. The CDR3 spans 14 residues. Germline V gene sequence: CDR1 PRHDT, CDR2 FYEKMQ (reference sequence). V trimming: 5 bases; J trimming: 0 bases; junction bases outside the gene matches: 4. CDR3 loop: CASSSGTPSYEQYF. DNA for the CDR3: TGTGCCAGCAGCAGCGGGACCCCCTCCTACGAGCAGTACTTC.

CDR3 residues: CASSGTGLGQPQHF. DNA of the CDR3: TGTGCCAGCAGTGGGACAGGGTTGGGACAGCCCCAGCATTTT. The chain recombines TRBV25-1 with TRBJ1-5; 8 positions match TRBD1. The ends lost 4 bases at V and 7 bases at J; junction bases unmatched: 6. Per germline, CDR1 MGHDK and CDR2 SYGVNS. This CDR3 comprises 14 residues.

This chain uses TRBV28 with TRBJ1-4; 7 nucleotides align to TRBD1. The CDR3 covers 15 residues. After removal of 5 bases from V and 6 bases from J, the junction contained 9 bases not matched to a gene. CDR1 is MDHEN and CDR2 is SYDVKM in the germline V gene. CDR3 nucleotides: TGTGCCAGCAGTCCGCGGACAGGTTACGATGAAAAACTGTTTTTT. Its translation: CASSPRTGYDEKLFF.

The chain has TRBV5-1 and TRBJ1-2; D ambiguous. There are 13 residues in the CDR3. V was trimmed by 4 bases and J by 1 base, leaving 8 bases between them. Germline CDR1 and CDR2: SGHRS and YFSETQ. Here the CDR3 reads CASSDDSNYGYTF. The CDR3 DNA is TGCGCCAGCAGCGATGATAGTAACTATGGCTACACCTTC.

This clone was found once. The V gene is TRBV30, the J gene TRBJ1-2, with a weak D call TRBD1 (6 bases). Germline values: CDR1 GTSNPN, CDR2 SVGIG (reference sequence). The CDR3 totals 12 residues. The ends were cut back, 2 bases at V and 4 bases at J, with 8 bases in the middle. As DNA, the CDR3 is TGTGCCTGGAGTTCCAGGGGCTATGGCTACACCTTC. It yields the protein CAWSSRGYGYTF.

The chain carries TRBV29-1 and TRBJ1-4, with 11 bases aligning to TRBD1. V dropped 4 bases and J dropped 10; count of bases not matched to a gene: 5. The CDR3 contains 13 residues. Germline V CDR1 and CDR2: SQVTM, ANQGSEA. The CDR3, as DNA: TGCAGCGTTGGGACAGGGGGCAGCGGAAAACTGTTTTTT. This codes for CSVGTGGSGKLFF.